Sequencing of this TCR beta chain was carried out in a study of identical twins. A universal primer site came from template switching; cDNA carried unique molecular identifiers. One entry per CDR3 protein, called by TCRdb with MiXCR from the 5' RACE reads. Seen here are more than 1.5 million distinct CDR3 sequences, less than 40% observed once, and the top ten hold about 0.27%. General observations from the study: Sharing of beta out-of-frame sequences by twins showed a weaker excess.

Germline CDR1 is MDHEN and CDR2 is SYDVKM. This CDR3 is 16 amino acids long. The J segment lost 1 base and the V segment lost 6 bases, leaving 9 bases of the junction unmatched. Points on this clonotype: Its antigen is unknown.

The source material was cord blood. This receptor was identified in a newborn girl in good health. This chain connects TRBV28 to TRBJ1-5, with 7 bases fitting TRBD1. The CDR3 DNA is TGTGCCAGCAGGTCAACAGGGGCGGGGAGCAATCAGCCCCAGCATTTT. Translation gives CASRSTGAGSNQPQHF.